The sample holds many counts of the clone carrying this T cell receptor beta chain. What it binds is unknown. Each 10 ml fresh peripheral blood draw supplied the PBMCs. This sample stems from a study of T cells in Graves' hyperthyroidism and ophthalmopathy. Study as a whole: Peripheral blood was taken when the disease was first diagnosed, before any treatment began.

Amplification yielded TCR beta CDR3 regions, with RNA transcripts as the source. The TCR CDR3 first-round RT-PCR relied on the HTBI primer set. TCRdb ran MiXCR on the multiplex PCR reads and lists one entry per CDR3 protein. This table holds about 360,000 distinct CDR3 sequences, approximately 13% found once. V was clipped by 5 bases and J by 5 bases, with 15 bases between them. Germline CDR1 DFQATT, CDR2 SNEGSKA (reference sequence). The CDR3 runs to 13 residues. Notes on the study in general: Ophthalmopathy onset followed model prediction by a median approximately 6.2 months. Most expanded thyroid clonotypes above 0.001 recurred in blood.

This receptor was taken from a woman aged 18-29 years with Graves' hyperthyroidism. Sequenced: blood. The chain joins TRBV20-1 to TRBJ1-2; unclear D gene. CDR3 region: CSAPIPTNYGYTF. CDR3 DNA: TGCAGTGCTCCAATTCCGACCAATTATGGCTACACCTTC.